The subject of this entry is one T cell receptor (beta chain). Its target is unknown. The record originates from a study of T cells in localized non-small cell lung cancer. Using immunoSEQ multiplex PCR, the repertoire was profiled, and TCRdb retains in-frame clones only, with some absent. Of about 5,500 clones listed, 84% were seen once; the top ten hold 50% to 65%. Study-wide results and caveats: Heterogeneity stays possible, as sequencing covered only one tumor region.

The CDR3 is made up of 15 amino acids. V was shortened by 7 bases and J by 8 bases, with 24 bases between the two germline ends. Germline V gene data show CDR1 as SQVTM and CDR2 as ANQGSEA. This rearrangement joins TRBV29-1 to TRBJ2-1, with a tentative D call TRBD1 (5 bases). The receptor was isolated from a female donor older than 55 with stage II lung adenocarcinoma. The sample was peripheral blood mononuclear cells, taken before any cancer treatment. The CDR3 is CSAGHPSSPTHEQFF. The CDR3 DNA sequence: TGCAGCGCCGGACACCCTTCATCTCCTACACATGAGCAGTTCTTC.